The rows below give T cell receptor beta chains drawn from one sample of a study of T cells expressing NK-cell markers. TCRdb processed the 5' RACE reads again and assigns one entry to each CDR3 protein, with no DNA. This table lists 160,000 or so distinct CDR3 sequences. The sequenced sample was blood T cells: a sorted CD56 or NKG2C T cell subset, CD4+ or CD8+ T cells, or bulk PBMC T cells (not recorded which). These receptors were taken from a woman between 18 and 70 years old in good health. The CDR3 runs from the conserved cysteine through the conserved F or W. The order of the fields is V gene, J gene, clone size, CDR3 protein. Clone sizes are given selectively: once, few, many, or a class where the clone is expanded.

TRBV20-1	TRBJ2-1	NA	CSARDQSSGRYNEQFF
TRBV29-1	TRBJ2-3	NA	CSVELAGVSTDTQYF
TRBV12-3/TRBV12-4	TRBJ2-1	NA	CASSLNPFSSEQFF
TRBV28	TRBJ2-2	NA	CASAPRTGELFF
TRBV7-9	TRBJ1-6	NA	CASSGDRISPLHF
TRBV12-3/TRBV12-4	TRBJ2-7	NA	CASSLYVLDRGYEQYF
TRBV7-2	TRBJ2-3	NA	CASSKTGVTDTQYF
TRBV7-3	TRBJ2-1	NA	CASSVGTANEQFF
TRBV5-6	TRBJ2-1	NA	CASSLYGAGRGKEQFF
TRBV9	TRBJ2-1	NA	CASSLAGEGYNEQFF
TRBV3-1	TRBJ2-4	NA	CASSQSPTGGGAKNIQYF
TRBV4-2	TRBJ1-6	NA	CASSNRRDSNSPLHF
TRBV12-3/TRBV12-4	TRBJ2-2	NA	CASTKTGRTGELFF
TRBV20-1	TRBJ2-5	NA	CSAPPRRGTQETQYF
TRBV4-2	TRBJ1-4	NA	CASSQAPGQNEKLFF
TRBV12-3/TRBV12-4	TRBJ2-5	NA	CASSSKGGAETQYF
TRBV5-4	TRBJ2-3	NA	CASSIKAGLSTDTQYF
TRBV6-2/TRBV6-3	TRBJ2-6	NA	CASSWSGGISGANVLTF
TRBV5-1	TRBJ1-2	NA	CASSPGGRGFGYTF
TRBV29-1	TRBJ2-7	NA	CSVWGQKFQEQYF
TRBV24-1	TRBJ2-1	NA	CATRKPGLVTEQFF
TRBV9	TRBJ1-5	NA	CASSALPGADQPQHF
TRBV4-1	TRBJ2-1	NA	CASSQSPGQGGEEQFF
TRBV5-5	TRBJ2-1	NA	CASTDNRKRGAYNEQFF
TRBV3-1	TRBJ2-5	NA	CASSPHDRGKTQYF
TRBV6-2/TRBV6-3	TRBJ2-7	NA	CASSYWPSGRLHEQYF
TRBV18	TRBJ1-5	NA	CASSPSLEAERDQPQHF
TRBV18	TRBJ2-1	NA	CASSPSLAGFYNEQFF
TRBV5-1	TRBJ2-1	NA	CASSFGQGALNEQFF
TRBV9	TRBJ2-1	NA	CASSPPPDYNEQFF
TRBV12-3/TRBV12-4	TRBJ1-1	NA	CASRKGMTAFF
TRBV5-1	TRBJ1-3	NA	CASSEGQGRAGNTIYF
TRBV3-1	TRBJ1-5	NA	CASSHQTGGQPQHF
TRBV3-1	TRBJ1-5	NA	CASSQALGLNQPQHF
TRBV5-1	TRBJ2-1	NA	CASSVGTGGYNEQFF
TRBV29-1	TRBJ2-1	NA	CSVQRTGGNEQFF
TRBV7-8	TRBJ1-2	NA	CASSLAGQASNYGYTF
TRBV5-1	TRBJ2-3	medium-sized	CASSLVVALGDTQYF
TRBV6-1	TRBJ2-2	NA	CASSESGTANTGELFF
TRBV18	TRBJ2-5	NA	CASSRGTAYEETQYF
TRBV2	TRBJ1-4	NA	CARRDRDRREKLFF
TRBV6-5	TRBJ1-1	NA	CASSYVAGSLNTEAFF
TRBV7-2	TRBJ1-1	NA	CASSLGRALNTEAFF
TRBV7-2	TRBJ2-5	NA	CASSTGQGRETQYF
TRBV5-1	TRBJ2-7	NA	CASGRDVSYEQYF
TRBV7-2	TRBJ2-7	NA	CASSNALAGGQDEQYF
TRBV4-1	TRBJ1-2	NA	CASSQRQGGNYGYTF
TRBV28	TRBJ2-6	NA	CASSRYRAPGANVLTF
TRBV20-1	TRBJ1-6	NA	CSAPRPLSGYNSPLHF
TRBV10-3	TRBJ2-2	NA	CALWTSGGPNTGELFF
TRBV4-1	TRBJ1-3	NA	CASSQVGPSGNTIYF
TRBV7-9	TRBJ2-4	NA	CASSLFRDGDIQYF
TRBV14	TRBJ2-1	NA	CASSRYLAGGSYNEQFF
TRBV29-1	TRBJ1-2	NA	CSVEDPAHGYTF
TRBV7-2	TRBJ1-3	NA	CASSWTGIGNTIYF
TRBV29-1	TRBJ2-3	NA	CSVGFGYTDTQYF
TRBV7-9	TRBJ1-3	NA	CASSLKGVGNTIYF
TRBV20-1	TRBJ2-3	NA	CSASHGDTDTQYF
TRBV12-3/TRBV12-4	TRBJ1-6	NA	CASSLAEGFSPLHF